This T cell receptor beta chain comes out of a study of neoadjuvant anti-PD-1 for oral cavity cancer. Study as a whole: Before surgery, most patients got three to four biweekly 3 mg/kg nivolumab doses. Non-progressing patients received a fourth nivolumab dose near day 43, then surgery on days 50-56. Whole-study findings and limits: TCR analyses covered only a few patients per response group.

Sequenced by immunoSEQ multiplex PCR; TCRdb stores in-frame clones only, minus some. The sample lists some 33,000 clones, about 77% seen once, with around 3.1% in the top ten. Regarding this clone: Its antigen is not known.

Time point denoted: after neoadjuvant nivolumab, at surgical resection. Blood cells were analyzed directly, without culture or expansion. This clonotype originated in a person aged 35 to 85 with oral cavity squamous cell carcinoma. The sample was PBMCs, taken after nivolumab (anti-PD-1) treatment.

The CDR3 reads CASSLREFSGNTIYF. As DNA, the CDR3 is TGTGCCAGCAGCTTGCGGGAGTTCTCTGGAAACACCATATATTTT. V is TRBV5-8 and J is TRBJ1-3; D is unclear. With 1 base removed from V and 0 bases from J, the gap between germline ends came to 8 bases. The CDR3 length is 15 residues. Germline V gene data show CDR1 as SGHTS and CDR2 as YDEGEE.